The rows below give T cell receptor beta chains drawn from one sample of a study of read filtering for tumor transcriptome and immune sequencing. TCRdb reprocessed the reads via MiXCR and lists one record per CDR3 protein. This table holds tens of thousands of distinct CDR3 sequences, roughly a fifth found once. Sequenced input: a population of CD138-negative cells sorted from bone marrow. The receptor source for this set is a donor aged 40 or older with multiple myeloma. Each CDR3 is given with its conserved first and last residue. A D gene is named only where the DNA matches it firmly. Size tells how often a clone was seen (once, few, many) or the class of an expanded clone, and some rows leave it out.

clone_size	v_call	d_call	j_call	cdr3_aa	cdr3_nt
many	TRBV15	TRBD2	TRBJ2-5	CATSSTLAGGETQYF	TGTGCCACCAGCAGCACATTAGCGGGGGGAGAGACCCAGTACTTC
NA	TRBV5-1	NA	TRBJ1-1	CASSLVQGGVTEAFF	TGCGCCAGCAGCTTGGTGCAGGGAGGAGTCACTGAAGCTTTCTTT
few	TRBV2	TRBD1	TRBJ1-5	CASSEQGGGQPQHF	TGTGCCAGCAGTGAACAGGGGGGCGGTCAGCCCCAGCATTTT
many	TRBV28	NA	TRBJ2-2	CASSLYRTVTGELFF	TGTGCCAGCAGTTTATACAGGACCGTCACCGGGGAGCTGTTTTTT
few	TRBV20-1	NA	TRBJ1-5	CSAVQPLSNQPQHF	TGCAGTGCTGTACAACCCTTGAGCAATCAGCCCCAGCATTTT
many	TRBV19	TRBD1	TRBJ1-5	CASSMDRGANQPQHF	TGTGCCAGTAGTATGGACAGGGGAGCAAATCAGCCCCAGCATTTT
many	TRBV19	NA	TRBJ1-1	CASSGRQINTEAFF	TGTGCCAGTAGTGGCAGACAGATAAACACTGAAGCTTTCTTT
NA	TRBV28	NA	TRBJ2-7	CASSPLFDRAYEQYF	TGTGCCAGCAGTCCGCTCTTCGACAGAGCCTACGAGCAGTACTTC
many	TRBV5-6	TRBD2	TRBJ2-5	CASSLTRGETQYF	TGTGCCAGCAGCTTGACGCGGGGGGAGACCCAGTACTTC
NA	TRBV7-9	NA	TRBJ2-3	CASSLALDVARITDTQYF	TGTGCCAGCAGCTTAGCCCTAGATGTGGCCCGAATCACAGATACGCAGTATTTT
NA	TRBV11-2	NA	TRBJ1-2	CASSPMRGPYGYTF	TGTGCCAGCAGCCCAATGCGGGGGCCCTATGGCTACACCTTC
many	TRBV20-1	NA	TRBJ2-7	CSGVPRYEQYF	TGCAGTGGGGTCCCGAGATACGAGCAGTACTTC
NA	TRBV6-1	NA	TRBJ1-5	CASSEIRGSQPQHF	TGTGCCAGCAGTGAAATCAGGGGAAGTCAGCCCCAGCATTTT
many	TRBV27	NA	TRBJ2-3	CASSQTGGTQYF	TGTGCCAGCAGCCAGACAGGAGGTACGCAGTATTTT
NA	TRBV25-1	NA	TRBJ1-1	CASSWGTEASF	TGTGCCAGCAGCTGGGGGACTGAAGCTTCCTTT
NA	TRBV28	TRBD1	TRBJ1-2	CASSLYRQGAGYTF	TGTGCCAGCAGTTTATACCGACAGGGGGCCGGCTACACCTTC